These T cell receptor beta chains were read from a single sample in a study of glioma-infiltrating T cells after dendritic cell vaccination. Sequencing was performed with immunoSEQ multiplex PCR; in TCRdb, only in-frame clones are kept and a portion is missing. The table records 93,000 or so clones, 75% to 85% of them present only once. The specimen comprised blood, sampled before dendritic cell vaccination. The receptors were sampled from a human donor with glioblastoma. CDR3s include the opening cysteine and the closing phenylalanine or tryptophan. The order of the fields is CDR3 protein, CDR3 DNA, V gene, J gene, clone size, D gene. D genes are given only for firm matches. Rows may omit the clone size; those that give it use once, few, many or a size class.

CDR3: CASSLPGTGTHEQFF; DNA: TGTGCCAGCAGCCTCCCGGGGACAGGGACCCATGAGCAGTTCTTC; V: TRBV5-6; J: TRBJ2-1; size: NA; D: TRBD1
CDR3: CASSYTSGQGFGQYF; DNA: TGTGCCAGCAGTTACACCTCGGGACAGGGTTTCGGGCAGTACTTC; V: TRBV6-5; J: TRBJ2-7; size: few; D: TRBD1
CDR3: CASSQVLRDSGTYEQYF; DNA: TGCGCCAGCAGCCAAGTTTTACGAGACAGTGGAACTTACGAGCAGTACTTC; V: TRBV4-1; J: TRBJ2-7; size: NA; D: NA
CDR3: CASSSLDSSYEQYF; DNA: TGCGCCAGCAGCTCATTGGACAGCTCCTACGAGCAGTACTTC; V: TRBV5-1; J: TRBJ2-7; size: NA; D: NA
CDR3: CASSPDRGYEQYF; DNA: TGTGCCAGCAGTCCCGACAGGGGGTACGAGCAGTACTTC; V: TRBV27; J: TRBJ2-7; size: few; D: TRBD1
CDR3: CASSQSAGALQETQYF; DNA: TGTGCCAGCAGCCAGTCGGCGGGAGCGCTACAAGAGACCCAGTACTTC; V: TRBV5-4; J: TRBJ2-5; size: once; D: TRBD2
CDR3: CATQGANLNYGYTF; DNA: TGTGCCACCCAGGGGGCAAATCTAAACTATGGCTACACCTTC; V: TRBV21-1; J: TRBJ1-2; size: NA; D: NA
CDR3: CASSAGQGDYGYTF; DNA: TGTGCCAGCAGCGCAGGACAGGGGGACTATGGCTACACCTTC; V: TRBV9; J: TRBJ1-2; size: NA; D: TRBD1
CDR3: CASSWRRDAIYF; DNA: TGTGCCAGCAGTTGGCGGCGGGACGCCATATATTTT; V: TRBV2; J: TRBJ1-3; size: few; D: NA
CDR3: CSARTGVGANYGYTF; DNA: TGCAGCGCTCGAACAGGGGTAGGAGCCAACTATGGCTACACCTTC; V: TRBV29-1; J: TRBJ1-2; size: NA; D: TRBD1
CDR3: CASSQDRDTQYF; DNA: TGTGCCAGCAGCCAAGATCGTGATACGCAGTATTTT; V: TRBV4-2; J: TRBJ2-3; size: NA; D: NA
CDR3: CASSYTGAYGYTF; DNA: TGTGCCAGCAGCTATACAGGGGCCTATGGCTACACCTTC; V: TRBV5-4; J: TRBJ1-2; size: NA; D: TRBD1
CDR3: CAISISGRPIYEQYF; DNA: TGTGCCATCAGTATTAGCGGAAGACCTATCTACGAGCAGTACTTC; V: TRBV10-3; J: TRBJ2-7; size: once; D: NA
CDR3: CASSLLSVGAGYGYTF; DNA: TGTGCCAGCAGTTTACTTTCGGTAGGGGCCGGCTATGGCTACACCTTC; V: TRBV27; J: TRBJ1-2; size: once; D: NA
CDR3: CASSLALRMNTEAFF; DNA: TGTGCCAGCAGCTTAGCATTGCGCATGAACACTGAAGCTTTCTTT; V: TRBV7-8; J: TRBJ1-1; size: few; D: NA
CDR3: CASSSSGRTYEQYF; DNA: TGTGCCAGCAGTTCGAGCGGGAGGACCTACGAGCAGTACTTC; V: TRBV28; J: TRBJ2-7; size: NA; D: TRBD2
CDR3: CSARSLYEQYF; DNA: TGCAGTGCTAGATCCCTTTACGAGCAGTACTTC; V: TRBV20-1; J: TRBJ2-7; size: NA; D: NA
CDR3: CASSLGMGHEQYF; DNA: TGTGCCAGCAGCTTAGGGATGGGGCACGAGCAGTACTTC; V: TRBV11-1; J: TRBJ2-7; size: few; D: NA
CDR3: CASSYSAGTLGLFF; DNA: TGTGCCAGCAGTTACTCAGCGGGGACTCTGGGGTTGTTTTTT; V: TRBV6-5; J: TRBJ1-4; size: medium-sized; D: NA
CDR3: CSVAGLEETQYF; DNA: TGCAGCGTTGCGGGACTAGAGGAGACCCAGTACTTC; V: TRBV29-1; J: TRBJ2-5; size: once; D: TRBD2